The rows below give T cell receptor beta chains drawn from one sample of a study of blood T cell repertoires in COVID-19. Produced via immunoSEQ multiplex PCR; TCRdb's table is partial and in-frame only. The data contain roughly 64,000 clones, 78% of them seen just once; the ten biggest clones take up approximately 15%. What was sequenced was peripheral blood. The receptors derive from a man between 60 and 70 years old with COVID-19, enrolled during active disease. Each CDR3 is given without its conserved first and last residue. The order of the fields is V gene, CDR3 protein.

V gene: TRBV7-9; CDR3 protein: AIHGGVAGGTETQY
V gene: TRBV28; CDR3 protein: ASSTPGIDEQF
V gene: TRBV7-6; CDR3 protein: ASSQAWGGQETQY
V gene: TRBV27; CDR3 protein: ASRGLAGETQY
V gene: TRBV9; CDR3 protein: ASSPGDSSTDTQY
V gene: TRBV3-1/TRBV3-2; CDR3 protein: ASSQGVYEQY
V gene: TRBV6-4; CDR3 protein: ARIPGQGAIWGNEQF
V gene: TRBV2; CDR3 protein: ASSWAIGGAGNTIY
V gene: TRBV5-5; CDR3 protein: ASSLELAEYEQF
V gene: TRBV19; CDR3 protein: ASRGAPTYTTTGELF
V gene: TRBV10-1; CDR3 protein: ASRGQPNSPLH
V gene: TRBV18; CDR3 protein: ASSPDGRSTGELF
V gene: TRBV30; CDR3 protein: AWSVQVMNTEAF
V gene: TRBV28; CDR3 protein: ASIGDYEKLF
V gene: TRBV5-4; CDR3 protein: ASSLAPGTYEQY
V gene: TRBV15; CDR3 protein: ATQGQMDQPQH
V gene: TRBV24-1; CDR3 protein: ATSDLQGQTNTGELF
V gene: TRBV11-1; CDR3 protein: ASSPPGLAGDNEQF
V gene: TRBV5-6; CDR3 protein: ASSHRDWSYEQY
V gene: TRBV19; CDR3 protein: ASSSEARGAAGGLYGYT
V gene: TRBV18; CDR3 protein: ASSPRQDANQPQH
V gene: TRBV6-5; CDR3 protein: ASSPRSPPGNTIY
V gene: TRBV5-1; CDR3 protein: ASSSGQGNSPQH